This T cell receptor beta chain was recorded in a study of T-cell memory formation after mild COVID-19. As for the study in general: In these data, TCR clusters were largely donor specific. Study results and caveats: Later expanders leaned CD4+, whereas day 15 to 85 contracting clones were balanced CD4/CD8.

The CDR3 runs to 15 residues. Trimming took 5 bases from V and 0 from J; bases not matched to a gene: 3. The germline V gene has CDR1 SEHNR and CDR2 FQNEAQ (reference sequence). In regard to this clonotype: Its antigen is unknown.

MiXCR was run by TCRdb on the 5' RACE reads, yielding one entry per CDR3 protein. The sample contains approximately 260,000 distinct CDR3 sequences, about a sixth of which appear only once. This rearrangement joins TRBV7-9 to TRBJ1-4; 7 nucleotides align to TRBD1. The TCR originated in a man aged 18 to 29 who had mild COVID-19 (a few samples of this study predate the infection). Cell type and time point are not known. Sequenced input: PBMCs or a T cell subset sorted from them (not recorded which). CDR3 nucleotide sequence: TGTGCCAGCAGCGATACAGGGGCAACTAATGAAAAACTGTTTTTT. It yields the protein CASSDTGATNEKLFF.